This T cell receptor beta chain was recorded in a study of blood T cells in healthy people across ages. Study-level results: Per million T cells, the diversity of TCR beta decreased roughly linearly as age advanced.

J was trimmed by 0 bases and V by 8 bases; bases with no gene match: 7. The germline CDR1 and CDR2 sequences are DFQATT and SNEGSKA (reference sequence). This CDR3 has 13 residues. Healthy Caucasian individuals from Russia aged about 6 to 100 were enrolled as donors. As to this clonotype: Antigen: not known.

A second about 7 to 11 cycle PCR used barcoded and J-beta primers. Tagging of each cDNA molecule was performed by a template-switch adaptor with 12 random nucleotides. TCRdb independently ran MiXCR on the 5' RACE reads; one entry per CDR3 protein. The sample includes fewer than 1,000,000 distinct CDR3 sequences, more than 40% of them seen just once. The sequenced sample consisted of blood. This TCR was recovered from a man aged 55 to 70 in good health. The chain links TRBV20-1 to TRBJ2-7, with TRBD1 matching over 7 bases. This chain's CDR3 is CSSRTGFSYEQYF. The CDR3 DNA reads TGCAGTTCTCGGACAGGATTCTCCTACGAGCAGTACTTC.